The clone carrying this TCR beta chain was seen more than once but under ten times. Its antigen is not identified. This entry comes from a study of vaccination effects on CD4 cells after COVID-19. The assay was immunoSEQ multiplex PCR, and TCRdb's table has in-frame clones only and misses some. This sample yields about 22,000 clones, of which roughly two thirds are seen a single time; roughly 27% belongs to the top ten. Within the ViraFEST assay, antigen-specific CD4+ T cells underwent expansion with viral peptide pools prior to sequencing. Having been cultured for 10 days, the cells underwent CD4+ T cell isolation. The healthy vaccine recipients, who had no prior SARS-CoV-2 infection, showed negative nucleocapsid antibodies. Days 3 and 7 were when half the medium was replaced with IL-2 medium. The clonotype originates from a human donor who received a COVID-19 vaccine. The material was CD4+ T cells from PBMCs cultured with HCoV-NL63 spike peptides, obtained before COVID-19 vaccination.

CDR3 bases: TGTGCCAGCAGCCGGAGGACGGGGGCCAATACGGGGAAAGCTTTCTTT. This encodes CASSRRTGANTGKAFF. The chain carries TRBV3-1 (or the pseudogene TRBV3-2) and TRBJ1-1; maybe TRBD1 (6 bases). CDR1 is LGHDT, CDR2 YNNKEL, per germline (reference sequence). V shed 4 bases and J shed 9 bases, with 24 bases lying between them. The CDR3 covers 16 residues.